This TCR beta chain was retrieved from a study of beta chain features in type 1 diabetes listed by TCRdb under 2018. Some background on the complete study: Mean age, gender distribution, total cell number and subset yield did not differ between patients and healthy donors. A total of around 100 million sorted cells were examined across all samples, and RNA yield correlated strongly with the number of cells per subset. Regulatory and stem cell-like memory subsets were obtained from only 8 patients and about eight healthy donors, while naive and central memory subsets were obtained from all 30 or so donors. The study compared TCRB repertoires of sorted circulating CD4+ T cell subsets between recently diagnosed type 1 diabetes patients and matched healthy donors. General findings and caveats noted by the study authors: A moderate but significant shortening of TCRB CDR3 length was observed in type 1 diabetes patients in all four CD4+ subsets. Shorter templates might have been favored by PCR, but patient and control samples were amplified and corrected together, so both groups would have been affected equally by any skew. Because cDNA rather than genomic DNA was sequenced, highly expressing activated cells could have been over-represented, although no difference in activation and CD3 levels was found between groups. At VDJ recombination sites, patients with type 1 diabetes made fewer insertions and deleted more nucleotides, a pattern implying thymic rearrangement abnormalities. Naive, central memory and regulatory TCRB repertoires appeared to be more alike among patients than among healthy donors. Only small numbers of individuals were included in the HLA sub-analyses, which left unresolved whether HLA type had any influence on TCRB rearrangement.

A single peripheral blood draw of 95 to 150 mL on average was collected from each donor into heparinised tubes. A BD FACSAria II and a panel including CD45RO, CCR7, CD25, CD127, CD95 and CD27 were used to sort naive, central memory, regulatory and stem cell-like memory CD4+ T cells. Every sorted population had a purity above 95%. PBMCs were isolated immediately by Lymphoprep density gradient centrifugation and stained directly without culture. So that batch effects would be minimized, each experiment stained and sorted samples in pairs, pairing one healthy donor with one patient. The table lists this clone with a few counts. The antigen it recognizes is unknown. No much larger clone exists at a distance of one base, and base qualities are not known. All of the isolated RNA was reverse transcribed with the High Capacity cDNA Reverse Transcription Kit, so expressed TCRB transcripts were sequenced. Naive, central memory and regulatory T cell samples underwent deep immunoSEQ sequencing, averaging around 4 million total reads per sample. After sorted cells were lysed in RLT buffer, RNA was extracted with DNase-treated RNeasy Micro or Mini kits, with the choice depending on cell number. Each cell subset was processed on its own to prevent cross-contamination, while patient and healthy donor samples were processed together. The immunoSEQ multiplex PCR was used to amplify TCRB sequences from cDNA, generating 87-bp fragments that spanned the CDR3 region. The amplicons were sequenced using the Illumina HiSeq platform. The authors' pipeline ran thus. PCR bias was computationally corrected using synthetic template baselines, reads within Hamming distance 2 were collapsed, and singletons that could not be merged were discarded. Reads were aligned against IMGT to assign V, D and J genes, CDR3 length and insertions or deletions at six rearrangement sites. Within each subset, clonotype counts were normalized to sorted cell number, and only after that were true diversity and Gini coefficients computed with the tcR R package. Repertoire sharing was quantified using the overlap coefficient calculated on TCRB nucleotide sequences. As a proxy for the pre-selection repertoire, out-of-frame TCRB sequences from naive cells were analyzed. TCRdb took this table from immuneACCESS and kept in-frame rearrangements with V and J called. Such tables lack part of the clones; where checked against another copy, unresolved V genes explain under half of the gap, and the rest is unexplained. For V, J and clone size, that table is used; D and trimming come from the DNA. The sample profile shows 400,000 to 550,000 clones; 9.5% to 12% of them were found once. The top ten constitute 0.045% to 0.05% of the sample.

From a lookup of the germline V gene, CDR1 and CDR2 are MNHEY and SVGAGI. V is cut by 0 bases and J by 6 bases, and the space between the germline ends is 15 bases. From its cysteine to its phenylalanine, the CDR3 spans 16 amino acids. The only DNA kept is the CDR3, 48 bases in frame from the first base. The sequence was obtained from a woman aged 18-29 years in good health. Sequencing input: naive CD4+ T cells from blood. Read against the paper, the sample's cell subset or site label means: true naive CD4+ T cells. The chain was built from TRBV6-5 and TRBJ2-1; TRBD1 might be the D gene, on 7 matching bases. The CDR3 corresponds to CASSYSVAGGSNEQFF. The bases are TGTGCCAGCAGTTACTCGGTGGCAGGGGGGAGCAATGAGCAGTTCTTC.